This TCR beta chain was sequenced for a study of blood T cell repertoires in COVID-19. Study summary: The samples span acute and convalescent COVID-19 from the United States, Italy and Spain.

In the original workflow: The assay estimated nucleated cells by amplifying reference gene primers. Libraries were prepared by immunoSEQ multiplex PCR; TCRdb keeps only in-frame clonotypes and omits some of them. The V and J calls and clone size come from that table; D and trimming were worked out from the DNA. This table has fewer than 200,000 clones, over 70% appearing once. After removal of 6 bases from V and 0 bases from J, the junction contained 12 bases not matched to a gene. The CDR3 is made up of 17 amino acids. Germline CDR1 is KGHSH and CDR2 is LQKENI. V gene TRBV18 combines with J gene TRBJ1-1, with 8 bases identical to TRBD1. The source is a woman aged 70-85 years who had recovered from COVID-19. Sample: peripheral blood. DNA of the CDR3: TGTGCCAGCTCCCCCCGGGCAGGGGGCTACATGAACACTGAAGCTTTCTTT. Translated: CASSPRAGGYMNTEAFF.